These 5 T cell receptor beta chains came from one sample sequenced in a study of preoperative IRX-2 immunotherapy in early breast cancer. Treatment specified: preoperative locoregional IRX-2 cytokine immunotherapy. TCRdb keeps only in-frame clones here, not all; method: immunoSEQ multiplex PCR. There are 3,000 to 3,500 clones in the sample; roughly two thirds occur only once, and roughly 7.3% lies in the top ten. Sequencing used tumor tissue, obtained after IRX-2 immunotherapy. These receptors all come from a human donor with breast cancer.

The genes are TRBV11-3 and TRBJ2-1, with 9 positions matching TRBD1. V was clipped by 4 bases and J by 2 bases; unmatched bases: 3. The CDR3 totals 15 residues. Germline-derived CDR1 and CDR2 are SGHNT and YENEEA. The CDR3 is CASSSDRGAYNEQFF. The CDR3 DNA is TGTGCCAGCAGCTCAGACAGGGGGGCCTACAATGAGCAGTTCTTC.

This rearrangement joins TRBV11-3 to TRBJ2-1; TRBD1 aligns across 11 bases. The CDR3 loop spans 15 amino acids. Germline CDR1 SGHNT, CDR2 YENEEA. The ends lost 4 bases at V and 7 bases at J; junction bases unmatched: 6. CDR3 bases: TGTGCCAGCAGCTCCGGGACAGGGGGTAGGAATGAGCAGTTCTTC. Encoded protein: CASSSGTGGRNEQFF.

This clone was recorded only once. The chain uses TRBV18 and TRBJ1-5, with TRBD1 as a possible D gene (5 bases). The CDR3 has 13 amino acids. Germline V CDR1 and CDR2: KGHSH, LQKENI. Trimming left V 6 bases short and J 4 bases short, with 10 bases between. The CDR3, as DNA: TGTGCCAGCTCGCTCAGGGAAAATCAGCCCCAGCATTTT. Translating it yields CASSLRENQPQHF.

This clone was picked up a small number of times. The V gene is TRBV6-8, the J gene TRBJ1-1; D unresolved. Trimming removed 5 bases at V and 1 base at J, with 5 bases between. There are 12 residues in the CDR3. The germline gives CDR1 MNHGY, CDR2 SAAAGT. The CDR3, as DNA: TGTGCCAGCAGTAGACGGAACACTGAAGCTTTCTTT. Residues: CASSRRNTEAFF.

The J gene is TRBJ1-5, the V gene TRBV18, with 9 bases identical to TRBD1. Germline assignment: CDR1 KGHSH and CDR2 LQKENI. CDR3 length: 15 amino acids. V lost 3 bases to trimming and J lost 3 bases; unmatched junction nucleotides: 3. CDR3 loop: CASSPGTGNNQPQHF. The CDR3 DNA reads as TGTGCCAGCTCACCCGGGACAGGGAACAATCAGCCCCAGCATTTT.